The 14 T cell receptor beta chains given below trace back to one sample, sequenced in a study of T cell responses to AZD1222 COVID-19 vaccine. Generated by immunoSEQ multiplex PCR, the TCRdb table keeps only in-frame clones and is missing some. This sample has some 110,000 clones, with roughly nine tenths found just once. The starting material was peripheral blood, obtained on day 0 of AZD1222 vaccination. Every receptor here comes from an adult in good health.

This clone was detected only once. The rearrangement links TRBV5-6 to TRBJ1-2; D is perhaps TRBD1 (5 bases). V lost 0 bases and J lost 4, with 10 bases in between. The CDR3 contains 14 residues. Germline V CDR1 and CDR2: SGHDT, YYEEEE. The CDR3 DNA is TGTGCCAGCAGCTTGGGGTGGGGGAGCTATGGCTACACCTTC. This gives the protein CASSLGWGSYGYTF.

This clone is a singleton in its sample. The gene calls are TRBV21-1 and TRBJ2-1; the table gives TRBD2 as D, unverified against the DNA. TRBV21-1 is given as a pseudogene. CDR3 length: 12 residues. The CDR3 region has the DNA TGTGCCAGCAGCAAAGGGCGGGACGAGCAGTTCTTC. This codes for CASSKGRDEQFF.

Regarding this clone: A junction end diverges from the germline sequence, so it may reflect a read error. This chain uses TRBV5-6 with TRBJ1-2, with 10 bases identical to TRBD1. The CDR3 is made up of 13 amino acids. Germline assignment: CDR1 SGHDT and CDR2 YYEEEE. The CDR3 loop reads CASSLLGQGRSDF. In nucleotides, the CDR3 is TGTGCCAGCAGCTTGTTGGGACAGGGGCGGTCAGACTTC. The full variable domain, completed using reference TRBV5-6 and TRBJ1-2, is DAGVTQSPTHLIKTRGQQVTLRCSPKSGHDTVSWYQQALGQGPQFIFQYYEEEERQRGNFPDRFSGHQFPNYSSELNVNALLLGDSALYLCASSLLGQGRSDFGSGTRLTVV.

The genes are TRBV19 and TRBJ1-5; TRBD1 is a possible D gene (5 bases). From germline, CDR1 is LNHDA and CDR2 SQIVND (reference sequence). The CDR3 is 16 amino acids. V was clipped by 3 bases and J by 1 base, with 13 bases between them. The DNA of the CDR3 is TGTGCCAGTAGTATGGGGCCCTCCGGGAGCAATCAGCCCCAGCATTTT. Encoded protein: CASSMGPSGSNQPQHF.

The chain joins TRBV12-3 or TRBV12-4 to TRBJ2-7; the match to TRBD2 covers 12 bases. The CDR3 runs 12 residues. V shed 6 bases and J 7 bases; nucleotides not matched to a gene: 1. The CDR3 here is CASRLAGGEQYV. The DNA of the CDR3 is TGTGCCAGCAGACTAGCGGGAGGAGAGCAGTACGTC.

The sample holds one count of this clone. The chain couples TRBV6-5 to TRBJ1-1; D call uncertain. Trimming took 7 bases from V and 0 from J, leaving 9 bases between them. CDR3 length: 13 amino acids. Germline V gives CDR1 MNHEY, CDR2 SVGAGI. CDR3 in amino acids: CASTQIMNTEAFF. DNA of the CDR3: TGTGCCAGCACCCAAATTATGAACACTGAAGCTTTCTTT.

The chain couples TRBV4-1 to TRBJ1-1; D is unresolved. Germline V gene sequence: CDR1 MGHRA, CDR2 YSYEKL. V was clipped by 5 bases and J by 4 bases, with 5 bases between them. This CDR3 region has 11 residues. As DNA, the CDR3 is TGCGCCAGCAGCGCTATCACTGAAGCTTTCTTT. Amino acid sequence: CASSAITEAFF.

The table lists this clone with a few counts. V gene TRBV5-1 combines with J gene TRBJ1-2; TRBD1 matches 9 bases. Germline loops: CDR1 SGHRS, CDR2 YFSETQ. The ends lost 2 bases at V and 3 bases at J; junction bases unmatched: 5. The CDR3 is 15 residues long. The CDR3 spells CASSFSGTGHYGYTF. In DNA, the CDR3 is TGCGCCAGCAGCTTTTCCGGGACAGGGCACTATGGCTACACCTTC.

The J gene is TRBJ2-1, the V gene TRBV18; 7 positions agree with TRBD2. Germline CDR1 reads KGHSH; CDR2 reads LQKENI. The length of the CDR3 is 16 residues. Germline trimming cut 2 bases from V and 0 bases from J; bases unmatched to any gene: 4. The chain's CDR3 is CASSPASGGSYNEQFF. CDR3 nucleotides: TGTGCCAGCTCACCAGCGTCGGGGGGCTCCTACAATGAGCAGTTCTTC.

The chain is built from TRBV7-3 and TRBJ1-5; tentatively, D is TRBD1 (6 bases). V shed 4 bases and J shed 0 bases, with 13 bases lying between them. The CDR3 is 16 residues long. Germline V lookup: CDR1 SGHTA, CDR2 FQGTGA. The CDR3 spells CASSSSDSYSNQPQHF. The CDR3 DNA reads TGTGCCAGCAGCTCCTCGGACAGCTATAGCAATCAGCCCCAGCATTTT.

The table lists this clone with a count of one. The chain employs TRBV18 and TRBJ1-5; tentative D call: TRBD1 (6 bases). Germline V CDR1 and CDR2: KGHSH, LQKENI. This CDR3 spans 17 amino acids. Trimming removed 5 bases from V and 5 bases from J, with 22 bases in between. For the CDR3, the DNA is TGTGCCAGCTCATCCACACAGGGAACTCTTGCCTATCAGCCCCAGCATTTT. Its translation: CASSSTQGTLAYQPQHF.

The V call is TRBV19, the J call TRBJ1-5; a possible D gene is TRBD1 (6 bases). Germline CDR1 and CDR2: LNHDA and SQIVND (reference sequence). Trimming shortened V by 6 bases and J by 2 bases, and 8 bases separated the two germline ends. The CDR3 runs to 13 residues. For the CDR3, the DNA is TGTGCCAGTAGCCAGGGGCGCAATCAGCCCCAGCATTTT. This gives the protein CASSQGRNQPQHF.

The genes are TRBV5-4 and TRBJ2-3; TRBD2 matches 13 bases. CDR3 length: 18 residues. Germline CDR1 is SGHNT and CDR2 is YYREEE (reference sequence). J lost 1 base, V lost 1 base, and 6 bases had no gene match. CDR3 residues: CASSLFRTSGGRTDTQYF. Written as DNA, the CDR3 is TGTGCCAGCAGCTTGTTTCGGACTAGCGGGGGTCGCACAGATACGCAGTATTTT.

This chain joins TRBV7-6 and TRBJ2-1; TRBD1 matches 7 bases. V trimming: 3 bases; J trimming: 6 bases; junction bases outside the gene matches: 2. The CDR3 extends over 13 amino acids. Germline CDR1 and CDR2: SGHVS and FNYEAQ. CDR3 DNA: TGTGCCAGCAGCTTGGGACAGCTCAATGAGCAGTTCTTC. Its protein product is CASSLGQLNEQFF.